This T cell receptor beta chain comes out of a study of PD-1 blockade in classical Hodgkin lymphoma (TCRdb year 2020). Notes on the research overall: Nivolumab dosing was 3 mg/kg intravenously every 2 weeks, continuing until either disease progression or unacceptable toxicity. To define a peripheral blood immune signature of response to PD-1 blockade in classical Hodgkin lymphoma, the study combined TCR beta sequencing with CyTOF. The paper's findings and limits, for the study overall: Only a single clinical trial cohort was studied, and what caused the repertoire differences, possibly disease activity or prior therapy, remained undefined. Newly diagnosed patients were reported to have lower baseline TCR diversity than healthy donors, and relapsed/refractory patients were reported to have lower baseline TCR diversity still. Among trial patients, those achieving complete response had baseline diversity similar to that of newly diagnosed patients, while diversity was significantly lower in partial responders and progressors. A significant rise by C4D1 was seen in CD4+ but not CD8+ TCR diversity (p=0.0027 vs p=0.16), with the rise being most apparent in complete responders (p=0.02). Lower diversity was observed in patients in whom nivolumab was started less than 1 year after ASCT, and these patients were excluded from later analyses so that confounding by immune reconstitution would be avoided.

Genomic DNA was extracted with the Qiagen DNeasy kit from unsorted PBMCs and from negatively selected CD4+ and CD8+ fractions. TCR beta CDR3 regions were amplified by immunoSEQ multiplex PCR using primers annealing to V and J segments. A synthetic immune receptor repertoire was used to minimize amplification bias, and any remaining bias was removed computationally after sequencing. The authors' pipeline ran thus. Custom Python scripts were used to quantify repertoire diversity as the Shannon entropy index. Unsorted, CD4+ and CD8+ repertoires were examined separately, except in combined analyses, for which CD4+ and CD8+ sequences were merged in silico. A clone was considered expanded if an increase in frequency of at least 2-fold after treatment relative to C1D1 was found, and a pseudocount of 0.5 was applied to clones undetected at baseline. Clones with 0 or 1 copy at C1D1 were defined as singleton clones, while clones with 2 or more copies were defined as non-singleton clones. Clones expanded in unsorted samples were assigned a CD4+, CD8+ or unknown annotation through matching of protein sequences in sorted samples from the same patient. Diversity changes from C1D1 to C4D1 were tested in paired samples using Wilcoxon tests. TCRdb took over this immuneACCESS table, retaining in-frame rearrangements with V and J assigned. Such tables are incomplete; in checked studies, under half of the missing clones stem from an unresolved V gene, and the remainder is unexplained. The DNA gave D and trimming, while V, J and clone size come from that table. The sample contains 20,000 to 25,000 clones, about 68% of them found a single time. The biggest ten clones account for under 25% of the sample.

Sequences LGHNA (CDR1) and YNFKEQ (CDR2) are obtained from the germline V gene. The CDR3 spans 15 residues, from the cysteine through the phenylalanine. Only the CDR3 region is kept as DNA, spanning 45 bases read in frame from base 1. V loses 4 bases of germline sequence and J loses 6 bases, and the interval between the two ends is 17 bases. The sample's time point label, in plain terms: cycle 4 day 1 (C4D1), after about 6 weeks of nivolumab. Relapse after autologous stem cell transplantation had occurred in all trial patients, and cohorts A, B and C were distinguished by prior brentuximab vedotin exposure. The trial cohort included 56 patients with relapsed/refractory classical Hodgkin lymphoma, and each patient had a best overall response of complete response, partial response or progressive disease. Single-agent nivolumab was administered to trial patients in the multi-cohort phase II CheckMate 205 trial. Best overall response was determined by an independent review committee according to the 2007 International Working Group response criteria. Trial PBMCs were collected just before the start of nivolumab (C1D1) and during therapy at cycle 2 day 1 and cycle 4 day 1. Peripheral blood was collected in 8 mL Vacutainer Cell Preparation Tubes, from which PBMCs were isolated by centrifugation and then cryopreserved.

With regard to this clone: Its antigen is currently not known. No qualities accompany the bases; no much larger clone lies one base away.

This material consisted of peripheral blood mononuclear cells (PBMCs), taken before the fourth cycle of nivolumab. The origin of this receptor is a human donor with classical Hodgkin lymphoma. This chain joins TRBV4-2 to TRBJ2-3; the D gene is possibly TRBD2, with 5 bases matching. The base sequence is TGTGCCAGCAGCCCGTCGAGTGGGAGCGGTGATACGCAGTATTTT. The translation is CASSPSSGSGDTQYF.